These 20 T cell receptor beta chains were all obtained from the same sample, sequenced in a study of blood T cell repertoires in COVID-19. TCRdb's copy holds only in-frame clones and misses some; the assay was immunoSEQ multiplex PCR. The table lists some 76,000 clones, roughly 80% of them singletons. Sample: peripheral blood. These TCRs come from a woman aged 60 to 75 with acute or convalescent COVID-19.

V gene TRBV19 combines with J gene TRBJ2-1, with D tentatively TRBD2 (6 bases). Germline V gene lookup returns CDR1 LNHDA and CDR2 SQIVND (reference sequence). CDR3 length equals 14 residues. Trimming left V 5 bases short and J 8 bases short, with 16 bases between. The CDR3 bases are TGTGCCAGTAGTTTGGGGGTGGGAGGCGATGAGCAGTTCTTC. Amino acid sequence: CASSLGVGGDEQFF. Supplemented by reference TRBV19 and TRBJ2-1, the full variable domain reads DGGITQSPKYLFRKEGQNVTLSCEQNLNHDAMYWYRQDPGQGLRLIYYSQIVNDFQKGDIAEGYSVSREKKESFPLTVTSAQKNPTAFYLCASSLGVGGDEQFFGPGTRLTVL.

The chain links TRBV6-2 or TRBV6-3 to TRBJ1-1; D ambiguous. CDR3 length: 14 amino acids. The germline gives CDR1 MNHEY, CDR2 SVGEGT. Trimming shortened V by 5 bases and J by 4 bases, and 14 bases separated the two germline ends. CDR3 loop: CASSNDLLATEAFF. CDR3 sequence (DNA): TGTGCCAGCAGTAACGATCTGTTAGCCACTGAAGCTTTCTTT.

V and J are TRBV7-2 and TRBJ1-3; 9 positions match TRBD1. V was pared by 2 bases and J by 4 bases, with 6 bases of the junction left unmatched. The CDR3 runs 16 residues. The germline V gene encodes CDR1 SGHTA and CDR2 FQGNSA. The CDR3 nucleotides read TGTGCCAGCAGCTTATGGGACAGGGTGACAGGAAACACCATATATTTT. The encoded protein is CASSLWDRVTGNTIYF. Based on the CDR3 plus reference TRBV7-2 and TRBJ1-3, the full variable domain is GAGVSQSPSNKVTEKGKDVELRCDPISGHTALYWYRQSLGQGLEFLIYFQGNSAPDKSGLPSDRFSAERTGGSVSTLTIQRTQQEDSAVYLCASSLWDRVTGNTIYFGEGSWLTVV.

The chain joins TRBV27 to TRBJ1-6; 8 bases are a match to TRBD1. The germline CDR1 and CDR2 sequences are MNHEY and SMNVEV (reference sequence). The CDR3 covers 15 residues. V lost 6 bases to trimming and J lost 9 bases; unmatched junction nucleotides: 10. For the CDR3, the DNA is TGTGCCAGCAGGAATACCCAGGGGGCCAGTTCACCCCTCCACTTT. This encodes CASRNTQGASSPLHF.

This chain joins TRBV24-1 and TRBJ1-1; TRBD1 matches at 7 bases. The germline V gene has CDR1 KGHDR and CDR2 SFDVKD. This CDR3 is 14 amino acids long. V trimming: 7 bases; J trimming: 4 bases; junction bases outside the gene matches: 8. CDR3 coding DNA: TGTGCCACCAGCCAGGGGGGATTCAGCACTGAAGCTTTCTTT. Protein product: CATSQGGFSTEAFF.

V and J are TRBV19 and TRBJ2-2, with 8 bases lining up with TRBD1. In germline, CDR1 is LNHDA, CDR2 SQIVND (reference sequence). V was pared by 3 bases and J by 5 bases, with 5 bases of the junction left unmatched. The CDR3 sequence is 15 residues long. The CDR3 coding sequence is TGTGCCAGTAGTATGGGTCAGGGGGCTACCGGGGAGCTGTTTTTT. It specifies CASSMGQGATGELFF.

The CDR3 loop reads CASSIQARELAKNIQYF. CDR3 DNA sequence: TGTGCCAGTAGTATACAGGCCCGGGAACTAGCCAAAAACATTCAGTACTTC. V is TRBV19 and J is TRBJ2-4; tentatively, D is TRBD2 (5 bases). The CDR3 is made up of 17 amino acids. CDR1 and CDR2 from the germline V gene are LNHDA and SQIVND (reference sequence). V dropped 2 bases and J dropped 0 bases, with 14 bases sitting between them.

The chain recombines TRBV5-1 with TRBJ1-1; D possibly corresponds to TRBD1 (6 bases). The germline gives CDR1 SGHRS, CDR2 YFSETQ. This CDR3 has 15 amino acids. V was pared by 1 base and J by 3 bases, with 13 bases between. CDR3 sequence reads: CASSLHPGVDTEAFF. CDR3 bases: TGCGCCAGCAGCTTGCATCCAGGGGTGGACACTGAAGCTTTCTTT.

Only one count was recorded for this clone. The genes are TRBV29-1 and TRBJ2-3, with D possibly matching TRBD2 (6 bases). Germline CDR1 and CDR2: SQVTM and ANQGSEA. V was trimmed by 3 bases and J by 2 bases, leaving 12 bases between them. This CDR3 is built from 14 residues. In DNA form, the CDR3 reads TGCAGCGTTGATCGGGACTGGGCCACAGATACGCAGTATTTT. Translation: CSVDRDWATDTQYF.

The gene calls are TRBV4-1 and TRBJ1-6; D unresolved. This CDR3 contains 17 residues. The V end was cut by 2 bases, the J end by 5 bases, with 16 bases between. CDR1 is MGHRA, CDR2 YSYEKL, per germline. The DNA for the CDR3 is TGCGCCAGCAGCCAATTGGTGGTGACACTAGATAATTCACCCCTCCACTTT. Protein sequence: CASSQLVVTLDNSPLHF.

The rearrangement uses TRBV7-6 and TRBJ1-2, with 7 bases aligning to TRBD1. Germline V lookup: CDR1 SGHVS, CDR2 FNYEAQ. V lost 5 bases and J lost 0; bases outside the gene matches: 6. This CDR3 has 15 amino acids. CDR3 DNA sequence: TGTGCCAGCAGCCTGGGGACAGATGCTAACTATGGCTACACCTTC. It specifies CASSLGTDANYGYTF.

The rearrangement joins TRBV19 to TRBJ1-5; D is possibly TRBD1 (6 bases). Trimming cost V 1 base and J 6 bases, with 13 bases left between them. Per germline, CDR1 LNHDA and CDR2 SQIVND (reference sequence). The CDR3 is 15 amino acids. CDR3 coding DNA: TGTGCCAGTAGTATAGCCCAGGGGTGGGGTCAGCCCCAGCATTTT. Translation: CASSIAQGWGQPQHF.

This clone came up a few times. The chain is built from TRBV4-3 and TRBJ1-1; perhaps TRBD1 as D (6 bases). In germline, CDR1 is LGHNA, CDR2 YSLEER. There are 15 residues in the CDR3. Trimming took 3 bases from V and 4 from J, leaving 15 bases between them. The CDR3: CASSQQQGIPTEAFF. The CDR3, as DNA: TGCGCCAGCAGCCAGCAACAGGGTATTCCCACTGAAGCTTTCTTT.

This chain connects TRBV7-2 to TRBJ1-1; 8 nucleotides line up with TRBD1. The V segment lost 5 bases and the J segment 10 bases; nucleotides outside the gene matches: 12. CDR1 is SGHTA, CDR2 FQGNSA, per germline. The CDR3 length is 14 residues. The CDR3 protein is CASSPTGTGSRAFF. The CDR3 DNA sequence: TGTGCCAGCAGCCCGACCGGGACAGGAAGCCGAGCTTTCTTT.

The genes are TRBV4-3 and TRBJ1-2; 9 nucleotides match TRBD1. From germline, CDR1 is LGHNA and CDR2 YSLEER. The V and J ends lost 4 bases and 7 bases, in that order; junction bases with no gene match: 19. There are 18 residues in the CDR3. The CDR3 nucleotides read TGCGCCAGCAGCCTAGACCCACAGGGGGCCCAAGTAAAGGGTGGCTACACCTTC. Amino acids: CASSLDPQGAQVKGGYTF.

This clone has a count of ten or more. The rearrangement uses TRBV7-9 and TRBJ2-2, with a possible D match to TRBD1 (6 bases). The V and J ends lost 10 bases and 0 bases respectively, with 12 bases between them. The CDR3 extends over 14 amino acids. In germline, CDR1 is SEHNR, CDR2 FQNEAQ (reference sequence). The CDR3 spells CATTDSTNTGELFF. CDR3 nucleotides: TGTGCCACTACGGACAGCACGAACACCGGGGAGCTGTTTTTT.

This clone is a singleton in its sample. V and J are TRBV7-2 and TRBJ2-7; 9 bases are a match to TRBD2. The CDR3 is 18 residues long. V lost 1 base and J lost 6; bases outside the gene matches: 16. Germline CDR1 and CDR2: SGHTA and FQGNSA. CDR3 sequence (DNA): TGTGCCAGCAGCTTAGTCGGCGGGGGGGCCTCGGGGTTCTCCGAGCAGTACGTC. This sequence encodes CASSLVGGGASGFSEQYV.

The chain combines TRBV19 with TRBJ2-2; the match to TRBD2 covers 8 bases. This CDR3 comprises 14 residues. V lost 7 bases, J lost 7 bases, and 8 bases stayed unmatched. Germline loops: CDR1 LNHDA, CDR2 SQIVND (reference sequence). The CDR3 DNA reads TGTGCCAGTAAAACGGGGGGGCCCGGCGGGGAGCTGTTTTTT. It specifies CASKTGGPGGELFF.

The rearrangement uses TRBV6-2 or TRBV6-3 and TRBJ2-1; perhaps TRBD2 as D (5 bases). This CDR3 contains 14 residues. V lost 2 bases, J lost 4 bases, and 9 bases lay in between. The germline V gene has CDR1 MNHEY and CDR2 SVGEGT. This chain's CDR3 is CASSYVDLYNEQFF. DNA for the CDR3: TGTGCCAGCAGTTACGTGGACTTGTACAATGAGCAGTTCTTC.

The rearrangement uses TRBV28 and TRBJ1-1; D is possibly TRBD1 (6 bases). Germline CDR1 and CDR2: MDHEN and SYDVKM. The V and J ends lost 3 bases and 3 bases respectively, with 14 bases between them. CDR3 size: 15 residues. CDR3 bases: TGTGCCAGCAGTTTGGTCCCGGGGGGCTACACTGAAGCTTTCTTT. Its translation: CASSLVPGGYTEAFF.